This TCR beta chain was observed in a study of cytomegalovirus exposure and HLA in healthy donors. Points from the study as a whole: The study listed some 160 cytomegalovirus-associated TCR beta chains. There were some public TCRs occurring in many donors, but most TCR sequences were rare.

Germline values: CDR1 SGHRS, CDR2 YFSETQ. The CDR3 loop spans 12 amino acids. Trimming took 5 bases from V and 8 from J; bases not matched to a gene: 4. Details on this clone: Antigen: not known.

Using immunoSEQ multiplex PCR, the repertoire was profiled, and TCRdb retains in-frame clones only, with some absent. The table shows about 280,000 clones, with approximately 83% occurring only once. The chain links TRBV5-1 to TRBJ1-1; 9 bases are a match to TRBD1. Sequenced sample: PBMCs. The sequence derives from a woman between 18 and 29 years old in good health and CMV-seronegative. CDR3 residues: CASSRGTGEAFF. The CDR3 DNA is TGCGCCAGCAGTCGCGGGACAGGGGAAGCTTTCTTT.